Listed here is a single T cell receptor (beta chain). The entry originates in a study of T cell responses to AZD1222 COVID-19 vaccine. Clones were read by immunoSEQ multiplex PCR, and TCRdb kept only the in-frame ones, dropping some. Of about 150,000 clones listed, around nine tenths were seen once; the top ten hold 1.1% to 1.5%. Unmatched junction bases numbered 12, after V lost 7 bases and J lost 2 bases. CDR3 length: 16 residues. Germline assignment: CDR1 SEHNR and CDR2 FQNEAQ (reference sequence). The receptor's source is an adult in good health. The V and J genes are TRBV7-9 and TRBJ2-7, with 9 bases that match TRBD1. Sample: peripheral blood, taken on day 0 of AZD1222 vaccination. CDR3 loop: CASTPDDRGNTYEQYF. CDR3 DNA: TGTGCCAGCACCCCCGACGACAGGGGGAACACCTACGAGCAGTACTTC.